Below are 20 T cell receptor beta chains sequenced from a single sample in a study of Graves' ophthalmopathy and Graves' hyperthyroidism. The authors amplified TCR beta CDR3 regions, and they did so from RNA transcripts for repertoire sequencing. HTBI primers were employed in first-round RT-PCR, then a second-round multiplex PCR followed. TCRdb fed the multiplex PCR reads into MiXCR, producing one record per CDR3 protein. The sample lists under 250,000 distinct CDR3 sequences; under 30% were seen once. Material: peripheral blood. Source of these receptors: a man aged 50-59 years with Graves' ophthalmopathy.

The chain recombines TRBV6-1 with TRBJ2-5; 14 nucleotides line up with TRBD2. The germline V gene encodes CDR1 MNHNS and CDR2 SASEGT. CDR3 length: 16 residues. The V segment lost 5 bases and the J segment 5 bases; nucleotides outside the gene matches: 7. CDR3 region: CASSKPGLAGVETQYF. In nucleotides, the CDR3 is TGTGCCAGCAGTAAGCCGGGACTAGCGGGAGTCGAGACCCAGTACTTC.

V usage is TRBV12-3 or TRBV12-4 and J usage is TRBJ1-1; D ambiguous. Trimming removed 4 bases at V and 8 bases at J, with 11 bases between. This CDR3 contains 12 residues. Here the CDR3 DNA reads TGTGCCAGCAGTTCCCTGGTAGGGGAAGCTTTCTTT. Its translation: CASSSLVGEAFF.

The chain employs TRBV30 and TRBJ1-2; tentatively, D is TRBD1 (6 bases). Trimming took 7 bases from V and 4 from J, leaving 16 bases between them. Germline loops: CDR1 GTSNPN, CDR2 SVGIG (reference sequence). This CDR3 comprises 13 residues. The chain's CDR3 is CASQRGDTYGYTF. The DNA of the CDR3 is TGTGCCTCTCAAAGGGGGGACACCTATGGCTACACCTTC.

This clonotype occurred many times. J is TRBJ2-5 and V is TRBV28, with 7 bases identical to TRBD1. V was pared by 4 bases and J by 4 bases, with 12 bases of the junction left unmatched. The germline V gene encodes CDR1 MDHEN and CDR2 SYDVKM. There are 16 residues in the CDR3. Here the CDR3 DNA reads TGTGCCAGCAGTTCTAACCATCGACAGGGTTTAGAGACCCAGTACTTC. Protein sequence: CASSSNHRQGLETQYF.

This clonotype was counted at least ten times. CDR3 sequence: CASSPPRDGESTDTQYF. The CDR3 nucleotides are TGCGCCAGCAGCCCCCCCAGGGACGGCGAAAGCACAGATACGCAGTATTTT. This rearrangement joins TRBV5-1 to TRBJ2-3; tentatively, D is TRBD1 or TRBD2 (5 bases each). The germline V gene encodes CDR1 SGHRS and CDR2 YFSETQ. The CDR3 contains 17 residues. Trimming pared 4 bases from V and 0 bases from J, leaving 18 bases between. The full variable domain, rest sourced from reference TRBV5-1 and TRBJ2-3, is KAGVTQTPRYLIKTRGQQVTLSCSPISGHRSVSWYQQTPGQGLQFLFEYFSETQRNKGNFPGRFSGRQFSNSRSEMNVSTLELGDSALYLCASSPPRDGESTDTQYFGPGTRLTVL.

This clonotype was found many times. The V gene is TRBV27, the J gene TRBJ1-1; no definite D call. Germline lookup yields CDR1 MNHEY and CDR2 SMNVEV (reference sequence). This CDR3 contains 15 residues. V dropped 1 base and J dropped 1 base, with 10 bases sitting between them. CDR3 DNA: TGTGCCAGCAGTTTATACGGGTATCCGAACACTGAAGCTTTCTTT. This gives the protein CASSLYGYPNTEAFF.

The CDR3 coding sequence is TGTGCCAGCAGAGAGGGCCTGGGACCCTACGAGCAGTACTTC. Encoded protein: CASREGLGPYEQYF. The chain carries TRBV6-1 and TRBJ2-7; TRBD1 or TRBD2 may be the D gene (5 bases each). The germline V gene encodes CDR1 MNHNS and CDR2 SASEGT. Trimming pared 6 bases from V and 2 bases from J, leaving 14 bases between. This CDR3 is built from 14 residues.

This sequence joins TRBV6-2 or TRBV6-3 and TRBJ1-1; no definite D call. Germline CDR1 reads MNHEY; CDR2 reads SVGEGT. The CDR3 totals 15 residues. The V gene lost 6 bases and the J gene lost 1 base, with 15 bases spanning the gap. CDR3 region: CASRYLQGGNTEAFF. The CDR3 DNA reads TGTGCCAGCAGGTATCTTCAAGGTGGGAACACTGAAGCTTTCTTT.

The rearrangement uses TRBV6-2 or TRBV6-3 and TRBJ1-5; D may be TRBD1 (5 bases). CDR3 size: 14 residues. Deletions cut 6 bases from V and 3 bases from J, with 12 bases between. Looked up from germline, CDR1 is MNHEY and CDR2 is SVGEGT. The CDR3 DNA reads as TGTGCCAGCAGGATCGGGACGGTCAATCAGCCCCAGCATTTT. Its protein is CASRIGTVNQPQHF.

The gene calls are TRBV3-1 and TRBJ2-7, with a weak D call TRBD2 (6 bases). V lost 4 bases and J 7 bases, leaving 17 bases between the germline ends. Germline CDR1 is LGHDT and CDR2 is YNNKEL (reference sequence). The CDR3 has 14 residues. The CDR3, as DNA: TGTGCCAGCAGCCTCAGGGCCGCTGGGGGGGAGCAGTACTTC. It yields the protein CASSLRAAGGEQYF.

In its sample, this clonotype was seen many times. The CDR3 sequence: CASSLSGSETQYF. As DNA, the CDR3 is TGTGCCAGCAGTTTATCGGGGTCAGAGACCCAGTACTTC. The gene calls are TRBV27 and TRBJ2-5; no definite D call. Germline values: CDR1 MNHEY, CDR2 SMNVEV (reference sequence). The CDR3 consists of 13 residues. Trimming pared 0 bases from V and 4 bases from J, leaving 6 bases between.

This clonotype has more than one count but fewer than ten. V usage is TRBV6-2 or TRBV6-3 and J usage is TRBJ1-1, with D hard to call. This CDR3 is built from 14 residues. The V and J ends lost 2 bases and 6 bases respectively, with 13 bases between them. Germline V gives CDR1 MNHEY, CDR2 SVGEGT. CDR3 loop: CASSYPSLAPEAFF. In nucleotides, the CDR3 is TGTGCCAGCAGTTACCCATCATTGGCCCCTGAAGCTTTCTTT.

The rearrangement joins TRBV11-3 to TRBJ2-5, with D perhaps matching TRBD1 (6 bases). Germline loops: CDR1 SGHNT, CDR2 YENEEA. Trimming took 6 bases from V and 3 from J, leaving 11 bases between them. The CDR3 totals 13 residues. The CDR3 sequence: CASRDRSKETQYF. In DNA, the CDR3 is TGTGCCAGCAGAGACAGGAGCAAAGAGACCCAGTACTTC. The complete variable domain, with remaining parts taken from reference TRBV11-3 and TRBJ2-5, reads EAGVVQSPRYKIIEKKQPVAFWCNPISGHNTLYWYLQNLGQGPELLIRYENEEAVDDSQLPKDRFSAERLKGVDSTLKIQPAELGDSAVYLCASRDRSKETQYFGPGTRLLVL.

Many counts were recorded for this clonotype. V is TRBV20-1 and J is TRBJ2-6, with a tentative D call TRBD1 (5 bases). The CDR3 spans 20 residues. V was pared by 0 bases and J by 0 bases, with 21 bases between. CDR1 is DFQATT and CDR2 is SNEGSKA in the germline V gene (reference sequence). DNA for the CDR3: TGCAGTGCTAGAGATCCCAAGGGGATAGGGTACAACTCTGGGGCCAACGTCCTGACTTTC. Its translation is CSARDPKGIGYNSGANVLTF.

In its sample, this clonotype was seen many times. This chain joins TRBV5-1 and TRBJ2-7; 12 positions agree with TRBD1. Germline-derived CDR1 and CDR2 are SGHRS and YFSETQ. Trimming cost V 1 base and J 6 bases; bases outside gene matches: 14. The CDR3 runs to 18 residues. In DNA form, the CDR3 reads TGCGCCAGCAGCTTGTCCCGGGACAGGGGGCTGTATGTGGCCGAGCAGTACTTC. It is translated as CASSLSRDRGLYVAEQYF.

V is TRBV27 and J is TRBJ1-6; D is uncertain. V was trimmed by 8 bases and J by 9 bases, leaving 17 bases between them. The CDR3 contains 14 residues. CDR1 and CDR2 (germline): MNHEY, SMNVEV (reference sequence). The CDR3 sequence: CASRPTGNGSPLHF. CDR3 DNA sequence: TGTGCCAGCCGACCGACCGGAAACGGTTCACCCCTCCACTTT.

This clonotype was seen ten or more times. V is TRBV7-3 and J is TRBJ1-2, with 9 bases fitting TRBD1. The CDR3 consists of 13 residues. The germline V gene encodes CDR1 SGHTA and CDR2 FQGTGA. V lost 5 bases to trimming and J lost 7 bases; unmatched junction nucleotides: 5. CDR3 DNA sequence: TGTGCCAGCAGCCCCGGGACAGGGACTGGCTACACCTTC. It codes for CASSPGTGTGYTF.

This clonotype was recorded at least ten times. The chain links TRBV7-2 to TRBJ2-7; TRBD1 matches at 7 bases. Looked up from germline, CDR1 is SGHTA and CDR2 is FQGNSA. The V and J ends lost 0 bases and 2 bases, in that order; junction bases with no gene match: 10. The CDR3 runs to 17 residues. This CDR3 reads CASSLALHRGDTYEQYF. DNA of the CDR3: TGTGCCAGCAGCTTAGCGCTACACAGGGGCGATACCTACGAGCAGTACTTC.

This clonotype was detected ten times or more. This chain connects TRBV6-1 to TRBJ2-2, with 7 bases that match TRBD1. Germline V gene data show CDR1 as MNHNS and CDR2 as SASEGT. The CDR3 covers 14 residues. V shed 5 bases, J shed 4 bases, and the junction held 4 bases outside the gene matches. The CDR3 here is CASSTGQVTGELFF. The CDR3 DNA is TGTGCCAGCAGTACCGGACAGGTCACCGGGGAGCTGTTTTTT.

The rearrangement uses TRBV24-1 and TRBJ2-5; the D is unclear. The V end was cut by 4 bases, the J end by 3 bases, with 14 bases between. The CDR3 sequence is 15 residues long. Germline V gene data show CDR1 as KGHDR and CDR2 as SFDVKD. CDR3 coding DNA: TGTGCCACCAGTGACCAGACCTCCATAGAAGAGACCCAGTACTTC. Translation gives CATSDQTSIEETQYF.